These 27 T cell receptor beta chains share one sample of origin, sequenced in a study of cytomegalovirus exposure and HLA in healthy donors. Vbeta (60) and Jbeta (13) primers were used in the PCR. This table comes from immunoSEQ multiplex PCR, and its TCRdb copy is limited to in-frame clones, with some not included. The data show more than 90,000 clones, roughly 60% seen once. Sequencing was done on a sample of PBMCs. These receptors came from a boy between 10 and 17 years old in good health and CMV-seropositive.

This chain joins TRBV2 and TRBJ2-5, with D possibly being TRBD1 (5 bases). The CDR3 sequence is 14 residues long. CDR1 is SNHLY, CDR2 FYNNEI, per germline. Deletions cut 7 bases from V and 5 bases from J, with 17 bases between. CDR3 protein: CASNRQLFGETQYF. Here the CDR3 DNA reads TGTGCCAGCAATCGACAGCTTTTCGGGGAGACCCAGTACTTC.

The chain combines TRBV6-5 with TRBJ1-2; D possibly corresponds to TRBD1 (6 bases). The CDR3 contains 14 residues. CDR1 and CDR2 (germline): MNHEY, SVGAGI. The V gene lost 5 bases and the J gene lost 13 bases, with 23 bases spanning the gap. CDR3 sequence reads: CASSPTTGPGSLTF. The DNA of the CDR3 is TGTGCCAGCAGTCCAACGACAGGACCGGGCTCCCTCACCTTC.

The chain has TRBV13 and TRBJ2-1; maybe TRBD2 (6 bases). V lost 8 bases and J lost 9, with 14 bases in between. Germline CDR1 is PRHDT and CDR2 is FYEKMQ (reference sequence). The CDR3 runs 12 residues. CDR3 in DNA: TGTGCCAGCTCCGGGAGAACGGGTGAGCAGTTCTTC. Translating gives CASSGRTGEQFF.

The table lists this clone with a count of one. The V call is TRBV15, the J call TRBJ1-3; TRBD1 might be the D (6 bases). V dropped 1 base and J dropped 0 bases, with 7 bases sitting between them. The CDR3 spans 15 residues. Germline V gene sequence: CDR1 LNHNV, CDR2 YYDKDF (reference sequence). This CDR3 is CATSRGRGSGNTIYF. For the CDR3, the DNA is TGTGCCACCAGCAGAGGCAGGGGCTCTGGAAACACCATATATTTT.

This clone occurred a few times. The genes are TRBV6-6 and TRBJ1-1; 10 bases agree with TRBD1. This CDR3 spans 16 amino acids. Losses at the gene ends were 2 bases for V and 5 bases for J; bases not matched to a gene: 8. The V gene's germline CDR1 is MNHNY and CDR2 SVGAGI (reference sequence). CDR3 sequence (DNA): TGTGCCAGCAGTTACCCGACAGGGGGCGGAGGTACTGAAGCTTTCTTT. Translating gives CASSYPTGGGGTEAFF.

This clone has just a few counts. CDR3 in amino acids: CASRGTGSGETQYF. CDR3 nucleotide sequence: TGTGCCAGCAGAGGAACAGGTTCCGGTGAGACCCAGTACTTC. The gene calls are TRBV5-4 and TRBJ2-5, with D perhaps TRBD1 (5 bases). Germline CDR1 is SGHNT and CDR2 is YYREEE (reference sequence). CDR3 size: 14 residues. The V end lost 5 bases, the J end lost 5 bases, and 16 bases lay between the germline ends.

V usage is TRBV4-1 and J usage is TRBJ2-5; TRBD1 is a possible D gene (6 bases). With 4 bases removed from V and 5 bases from J, the gap between germline ends came to 20 bases. Germline V gene data show CDR1 as MGHRA and CDR2 as YSYEKL. This CDR3 is built from 16 residues. The CDR3 nucleotides are TGCGCCAGCAGCCCCAGTGGTACAGGGCGGGTGGAGACCCAGTACTTC. Its translation: CASSPSGTGRVETQYF.

The chain employs TRBV6-5 and TRBJ1-2; TRBD1 matches 11 bases. Trimming at V came to 5 bases and at J to 6 bases, leaving 5 bases not matched to a gene. Per germline, CDR1 MNHEY and CDR2 SVGAGI. CDR3 length equals 14 residues. CDR3 in amino acids: CASSNGQGANGYTF. In nucleotides, the CDR3 is TGTGCCAGCAGTAATGGACAGGGGGCGAATGGCTACACCTTC.

Only one count was recorded for this clone. The rearrangement uses TRBV5-1 and TRBJ2-2; 7 bases align to TRBD1. V shed 0 bases, J shed 2 bases, and the junction held 4 bases outside the gene matches. Looked up from germline, CDR1 is SGHRS and CDR2 is YFSETQ. The length of the CDR3 is 16 residues. For the CDR3, the DNA is TGCGCCAGCAGCTTGGTGACAGGGCTAAACACCGGGGAGCTGTTTTTT. It specifies CASSLVTGLNTGELFF.

The chain carries TRBV30 and TRBJ2-1; the match to TRBD2 covers 11 bases. This CDR3 is built from 20 residues. V lost 5 bases, J lost 4 bases, and 22 bases stayed unmatched. Germline V lookup: CDR1 GTSNPN, CDR2 SVGIG (reference sequence). The CDR3 nucleotides read TGTGCCTGGGGAGGGGTCTTGGGGACTAGCGGAGCGGGAGGGTACAATGAGCAGTTCTTC. Translation: CAWGGVLGTSGAGGYNEQFF.

Of note for this clone: The sample carries other DNA sequences with the same CDR3. The chain has TRBV19 and TRBJ1-5; D is uncertain. Trimming removed 5 bases from V and 4 bases from J, with 6 bases in between. The CDR3 has 12 residues. The germline CDR1 and CDR2 sequences are LNHDA and SQIVND (reference sequence). This CDR3 reads CASSLLNQPQHF. CDR3 DNA: TGTGCCAGTAGTCTACTAAATCAGCCCCAGCATTTT.

The J gene is TRBJ1-1, the V gene TRBV19, with D unclear. The CDR3 has 15 amino acids. From germline, CDR1 is LNHDA and CDR2 SQIVND (reference sequence). V was trimmed by 9 bases and J by 0 bases, leaving 17 bases between them. The CDR3 loop reads CASRFNRPLNTEAFF. In DNA, the CDR3 is TGTGCCAGCAGATTCAATCGCCCCCTGAACACTGAAGCTTTCTTT.

The chain joins TRBV5-4 to TRBJ2-2; possibly TRBD2 for D (6 bases). Germline V gene data show CDR1 as SGHNT and CDR2 as YYREEE (reference sequence). This CDR3 spans 14 amino acids. CDR3: CASGSGAVTGELFF. The CDR3 nucleotides read TGTGCTAGCGGATCTGGGGCGGTGACCGGGGAGCTGTTTTTT.

In this sample, this clone turned up a few times. The gene calls are TRBV7-8 and TRBJ2-2; D unclear. This CDR3 is 13 amino acids long. Looked up from germline, CDR1 is SGHVS and CDR2 is FQNEAQ. Trimming removed 4 bases at V and 4 bases at J, with 7 bases between. CDR3 protein: CASSSLATGELFF. CDR3 bases: TGTGCCAGCAGCTCCCTGGCCACCGGGGAGCTGTTTTTT.

The chain uses TRBV2 and TRBJ1-2; 9 bases map to TRBD1. CDR1 is SNHLY, CDR2 FYNNEI, per germline. V shed 8 bases and J 2 bases; nucleotides not matched to a gene: 3. The CDR3 totals 13 residues. CDR3 sequence (DNA): TGTGCCAGCTACAGGGGGCGAAACTATGGCTACACCTTC. Encoded protein: CASYRGRNYGYTF.

This rearrangement joins TRBV19 to TRBJ1-5; 9 bases align to TRBD1. The CDR3 is 14 residues long. The V gene's germline CDR1 is LNHDA and CDR2 SQIVND (reference sequence). V lost 6 bases, J lost 6 bases, and 6 bases stayed unmatched. For the CDR3, the DNA is TGTGCCAGTAGACGGGACAGGGCGGGTCAGCCCCAGCATTTT. Translation gives CASRRDRAGQPQHF.

This clone came up a few times. This specimen includes other DNA sequences encoding the same CDR3. In DNA form, the CDR3 reads TGTGCCAGCTCCCCAGGACAGGGAGACTATGGCTACACCTTC. This translates into CASSPGQGDYGYTF. The chain employs TRBV18 and TRBJ1-2; TRBD1 matches at 8 bases. Germline values: CDR1 KGHSH, CDR2 LQKENI. V lost 6 bases to trimming and J lost 3 bases; unmatched junction nucleotides: 6. CDR3 size: 14 residues.

This chain uses TRBV5-1 with TRBJ1-1; D unresolved. In germline, CDR1 is SGHRS, CDR2 YFSETQ. The CDR3 covers 20 residues. V dropped 0 bases and J dropped 0 bases, with 24 bases sitting between them. This CDR3 reads CASSLGGVIGREPLNTEAFF. CDR3 DNA sequence: TGCGCCAGCAGCTTGGGTGGGGTGATAGGTCGGGAACCTCTGAACACTGAAGCTTTCTTT.

This rearrangement joins TRBV19 to TRBJ1-1; 7 nucleotides agree with TRBD1. Germline lookup yields CDR1 LNHDA and CDR2 SQIVND (reference sequence). CDR3 length: 14 residues. Unmatched junction bases numbered 3, after V lost 5 bases and J lost 0 bases. CDR3: CASSSGTVNTEAFF. DNA of the CDR3: TGTGCCAGTAGTTCCGGGACAGTGAACACTGAAGCTTTCTTT.

The chain's CDR3 is CASSQTGGLTEAFF. The DNA for the CDR3 is TGTGCCAGCAGCCAAACAGGGGGTTTGACTGAAGCTTTCTTT. This chain uses TRBV7-9 with TRBJ1-1, with TRBD1 identical over 8 bases. V shed 5 bases and J 5 bases; nucleotides not matched to a gene: 7. The germline gives CDR1 SEHNR, CDR2 FQNEAQ (reference sequence). The CDR3 loop spans 14 amino acids.

The CDR3 spells CSVEGPGLYEQYF. In DNA form, the CDR3 reads TGCAGCGTTGAGGGGCCAGGGCTATACGAGCAGTACTTC. This chain joins TRBV29-1 and TRBJ2-7; possible D gene TRBD1, 5 bases. V was cut by 3 bases and J by 4 bases, with 13 bases left in between. This CDR3 region has 13 residues. Germline lookup yields CDR1 SQVTM and CDR2 ANQGSEA.

This clone has a single count. The rearrangement joins TRBV18 to TRBJ2-4; D gene uncertain. Trimming left V 3 bases short and J 1 base short, with 7 bases between. CDR3 length equals 14 residues. The germline V gene has CDR1 KGHSH and CDR2 LQKENI. Written as DNA, the CDR3 is TGTGCCAGCTCACCTTCTCTTGCCAAAAACATTCAGTACTTC. Its protein product is CASSPSLAKNIQYF.

This clone was detected a few times. The chain joins TRBV6-1 to TRBJ1-4; 8 nucleotides align to TRBD1. Germline V gene data show CDR1 as MNHNS and CDR2 as SASEGT. V gave up 4 bases and J gave up 5 bases; unmatched junction bases: 3. The CDR3 has 14 residues. The DNA for the CDR3 is TGTGCCAGCAGTGCTTGGGACAGGAATGAAAAACTGTTTTTT. Its protein is CASSAWDRNEKLFF.

The count of this clone is one. The chain has TRBV29-1 and TRBJ2-1; possible D gene TRBD2, 5 bases. CDR3 length: 13 amino acids. Trimming shortened V by 2 bases and J by 7 bases, and 12 bases separated the two germline ends. The V gene's germline CDR1 is SQVTM and CDR2 ANQGSEA. DNA for the CDR3: TGCAGCGTTGAAACACCGCGGAGGAATGAGCAGTTCTTC. This gives the protein CSVETPRRNEQFF.

The chain has TRBV6-5 and TRBJ2-1; 7 bases map to TRBD1. Germline lookup yields CDR1 MNHEY and CDR2 SVGAGI. The CDR3 is 15 amino acids. Trimming took 0 bases from V and 6 from J; bases not matched to a gene: 5. The CDR3, as DNA: TGTGCCAGCAGTTACTCCCTCGACAGGGCCAATGAGCAGTTCTTC. Its protein is CASSYSLDRANEQFF.

The count of this clone is one. The chain carries TRBV2 and TRBJ2-1; TRBD1 might be the D (6 bases). V shed 9 bases and J shed 6 bases, with 9 bases lying between them. The CDR3 is 11 residues long. Germline values: CDR1 SNHLY, CDR2 FYNNEI. The CDR3 coding sequence is TGTGCCAGAGAAGGGGGCAATGAGCAGTTCTTC. The encoded protein is CAREGGNEQFF.

This chain uses TRBV7-6 with TRBJ2-6; D gene uncertain. In germline, CDR1 is SGHVS, CDR2 FNYEAQ. The CDR3 has 18 amino acids. V was clipped by 5 bases and J by 4 bases, with 21 bases between them. This chain's CDR3 is CASSDTGIYILGANVLTF. In nucleotides, the CDR3 is TGTGCCAGCAGCGATACCGGTATATATATACTCGGGGCCAACGTCCTGACTTTC.